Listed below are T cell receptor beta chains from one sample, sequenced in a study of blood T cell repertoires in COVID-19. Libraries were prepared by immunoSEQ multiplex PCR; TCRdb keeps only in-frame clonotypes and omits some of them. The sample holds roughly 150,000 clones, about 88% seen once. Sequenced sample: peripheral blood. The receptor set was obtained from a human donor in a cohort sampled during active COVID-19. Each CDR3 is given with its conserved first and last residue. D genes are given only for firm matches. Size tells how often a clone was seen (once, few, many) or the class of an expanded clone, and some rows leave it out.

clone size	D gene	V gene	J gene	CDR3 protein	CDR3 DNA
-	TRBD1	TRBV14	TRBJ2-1	CASSQSHQGARNNEQFF	TGTGCCAGCAGCCAATCCCATCAGGGGGCTCGAAACAATGAGCAGTTCTTC
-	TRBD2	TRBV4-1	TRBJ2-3	CASSQAFGGATDTQYF	TGCGCCAGCAGCCAAGCTTTCGGGGGGGCCACAGATACGCAGTATTTT
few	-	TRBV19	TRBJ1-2	CASSITPGQYGYTF	TGTGCCAGTAGTATTACCCCCGGACAGTATGGCTACACCTTC
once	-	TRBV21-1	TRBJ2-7	CASNHNQGTYEQYF	TGTGCCAGCAATCATAACCAGGGGACCTACGAGCAGTACTTC
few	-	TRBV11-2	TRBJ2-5	CASRAGLGEETQYF	TGTGCCAGCAGAGCCGGGTTAGGGGAAGAGACCCAGTACTTC
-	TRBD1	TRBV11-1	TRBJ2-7	CASSPRGWLYEQYF	TGTGCCAGCAGCCCCAGGGGGTGGCTCTACGAGCAGTACTTC
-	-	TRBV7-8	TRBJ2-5	CASSLGFQGMETQYF	TGTGCCAGCAGCTTAGGTTTCCAGGGGATGGAGACCCAGTACTTC
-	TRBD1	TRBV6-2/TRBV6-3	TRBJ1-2	CASSWGQGARGYTF	TGTGCCAGCAGTTGGGGACAGGGGGCGCGAGGCTACACCTTC
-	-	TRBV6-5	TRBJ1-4	CASSSTILSRGEKLFF	TGTGCCAGCAGTTCCACCATACTCTCGAGGGGGGAAAAACTGTTTTTT
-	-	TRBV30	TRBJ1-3	CAWSRQTNTIYF	TGTGCCTGGAGTCGACAGACAAACACCATATATTTT
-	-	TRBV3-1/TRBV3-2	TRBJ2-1	CASSLPNNEQFF	TGTGCCAGCAGCCTCCCCAACAATGAGCAGTTCTTC
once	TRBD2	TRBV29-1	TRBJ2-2	CSVLRSGRDTGELFF	TGCAGCGTGCTCCGAAGCGGGAGGGACACCGGGGAGCTGTTTTTT
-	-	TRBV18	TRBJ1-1	CASSPREGRKTEAFF	TGTGCCAGCTCACCCCGGGAGGGGAGGAAGACTGAAGCTTTCTTT
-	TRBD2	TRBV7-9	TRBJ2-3	CASSPGLAGDTQYF	TGTGCCAGCAGCCCGGGACTAGCGGGAGATACGCAGTATTTT
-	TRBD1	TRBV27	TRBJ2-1	CASSHDRGPPYNEQFF	TGTGCCAGCAGTCACGACAGGGGGCCCCCTTACAATGAGCAGTTCTTC
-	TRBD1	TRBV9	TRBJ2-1	CASSNPQGAAYNEQFF	TGTGCCAGCAGCAATCCACAGGGGGCGGCCTACAATGAGCAGTTCTTC
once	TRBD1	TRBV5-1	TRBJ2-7	CASSGGQPGREQYF	TGCGCCAGCAGCGGGGGACAGCCAGGCCGCGAGCAGTACTTC
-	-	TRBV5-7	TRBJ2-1	CASSGGRVAMTYNEQFF	TGTGCCAGCAGCGGGGGCCGGGTAGCGATGACCTACAATGAGCAGTTCTTC
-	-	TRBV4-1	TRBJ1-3	CASSQDAGSSGNTIYF	TGCGCCAGCAGCCAAGATGCGGGAAGCTCTGGAAACACCATATATTTT
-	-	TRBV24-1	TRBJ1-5	CATSPAGVRSNQPQHF	TGTGCCACCAGCCCCGCGGGGGTGAGGAGCAATCAGCCCCAGCATTTT
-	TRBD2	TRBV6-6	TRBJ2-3	CASSSSGSTDTQYF	TGTGCCAGCAGTTCTAGCGGGAGCACAGATACGCAGTATTTT
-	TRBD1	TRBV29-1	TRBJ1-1	CSVALQGARGEAFF	TGCAGCGTTGCCCTACAGGGGGCTCGGGGTGAAGCTTTCTTT
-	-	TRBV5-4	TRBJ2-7	CASSSGGTYEQYF	TGTGCCAGCAGTTCCGGGGGAACCTACGAGCAGTACTTC
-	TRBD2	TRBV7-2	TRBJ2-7	CASSPGLAGGPSYEQYF	TGTGCCAGCAGCCCCGGACTAGCGGGAGGGCCCTCCTACGAGCAGTACTTC
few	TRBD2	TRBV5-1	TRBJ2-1	CASSLSGGSSYNEQFF	TGCGCCAGCAGCTTGAGCGGGGGGAGCTCCTACAATGAGCAGTTCTTC
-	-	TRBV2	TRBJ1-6	CASRGDSLNSPLHF	TGTGCCAGCAGAGGCGACAGCCTTAATTCACCCCTCCACTTT
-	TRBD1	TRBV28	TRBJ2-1	CASSKDRGFSDEQFF	TGTGCCAGCAGCAAGGACAGGGGTTTTTCGGATGAGCAGTTCTTC
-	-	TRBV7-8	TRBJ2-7	CASSFSTYEQYF	TGTGCCAGCAGCTTTAGCACCTACGAGCAGTACTTC
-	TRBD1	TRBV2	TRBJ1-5	CASRLGQAPSNQPQHF	TGTGCCAGCAGACTAGGACAGGCCCCTAGCAATCAGCCCCAGCATTTT
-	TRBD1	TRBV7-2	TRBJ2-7	CASSLGTGPYEQYF	TGTGCCAGCAGCTTAGGGACAGGACCCTACGAGCAGTACTTC
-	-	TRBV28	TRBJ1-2	CASSPGLTYGYTF	TGTGCCAGCAGCCCGGGACTGACCTATGGCTACACCTTC
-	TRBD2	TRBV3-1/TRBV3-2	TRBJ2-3	CASSQEGSGGNTQYF	TGTGCCAGCAGCCAAGAAGGTAGCGGGGGGAATACGCAGTATTTT
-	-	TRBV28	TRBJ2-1	CASGSQAPYNEQFF	TGTGCCAGCGGTTCCCAGGCCCCCTACAATGAGCAGTTCTTC
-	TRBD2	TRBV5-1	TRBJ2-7	CASSVRTSGAYEQYF	TGCGCCAGCAGCGTCCGGACTAGCGGGGCCTACGAGCAGTACTTC
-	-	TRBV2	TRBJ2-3	CASSQQGVMRGDTQYF	TGTGCCAGCAGTCAACAGGGAGTTATGAGAGGAGATACGCAGTATTTT
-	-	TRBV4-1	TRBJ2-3	CASSQVRRDTQYF	TGCGCCAGCAGCCAAGTCAGGAGGGATACGCAGTATTTT
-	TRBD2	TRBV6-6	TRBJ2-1	CASSLIAGGPRNNEQFF	TGTGCCAGCAGTCTGATAGCGGGAGGGCCCCGAAACAATGAGCAGTTCTTC
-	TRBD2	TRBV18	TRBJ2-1	CASSPPSKLAGRQFF	TGTGCCAGCTCACCACCGAGTAAGCTAGCGGGAAGGCAGTTCTTC
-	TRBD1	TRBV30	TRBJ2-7	CAWSGRDRGYEQYF	TGTGCCTGGAGTGGGCGTGACAGGGGATACGAGCAGTACTTC
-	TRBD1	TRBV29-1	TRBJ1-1	CSGDRGRDTEAFF	TGCAGCGGGGACAGGGGCAGGGACACTGAAGCTTTCTTT
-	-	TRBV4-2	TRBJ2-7	CASSQEADNYEQYF	TGTGCCAGCAGCCAAGAAGCCGACAACTACGAGCAGTACTTC
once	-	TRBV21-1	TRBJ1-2	CASSKDSYGYTF	TGTGCCAGCAGCAAAGACAGCTATGGCTACACCTTC
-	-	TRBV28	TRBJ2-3	CASNRRGAGPSTDTQYF	TGTGCCAGCAACCGGCGGGGCGCTGGGCCTAGCACAGATACGCAGTATTTT
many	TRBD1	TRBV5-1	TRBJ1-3	CASSPQGGDTIYF	TGCGCCAGCAGCCCACAGGGGGGGGACACCATATATTTT
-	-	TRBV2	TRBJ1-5	CASSENRAETQHF	TGTGCCAGCAGTGAAAACAGGGCTGAGACCCAGCATTTT
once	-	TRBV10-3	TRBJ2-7	CAISEYLREREQYF	TGTGCCATCAGTGAGTACCTCAGGGAACGCGAGCAGTACTTC
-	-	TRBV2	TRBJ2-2	CASQDLTDTGELFF	TGTGCCAGTCAGGATCTAACGGACACCGGGGAGCTGTTTTTT
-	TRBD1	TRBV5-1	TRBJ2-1	CASSLGDRGRNEQFF	TGCGCCAGCAGCTTGGGGGACAGGGGGCGGAATGAGCAGTTCTTC
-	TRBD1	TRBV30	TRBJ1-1	CAWRSTTGAANTEAFF	TGTGCCTGGAGGTCAACCACAGGGGCGGCGAACACTGAAGCTTTCTTT
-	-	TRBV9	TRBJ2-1	CASSVEQNNEQFF	TGTGCCAGCAGCGTAGAACAAAACAATGAGCAGTTCTTC
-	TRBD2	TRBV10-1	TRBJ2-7	CASSMTSGAYEQYF	TGCGCCAGCAGTATGACTAGCGGAGCCTACGAGCAGTACTTC
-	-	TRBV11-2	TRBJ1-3	CASSSRGVSGNTIYF	TGTGCCAGCAGCTCGCGGGGGGTATCTGGAAACACCATATATTTT
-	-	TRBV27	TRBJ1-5	CASSLMAVSNQPQHF	TGTGCCAGCAGTTTGATGGCGGTTAGCAATCAGCCCCAGCATTTT
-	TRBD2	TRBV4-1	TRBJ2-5	CASSQDKGQPGLAEETQYF	TGCGCCAGCAGCCAAGACAAGGGCCAGCCGGGACTAGCGGAAGAGACCCAGTACTTC
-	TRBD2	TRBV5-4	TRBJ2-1	CASSLLGRVGNEQFF	TGTGCCAGCAGCCTCCTGGGGAGGGTCGGGAATGAGCAGTTCTTC
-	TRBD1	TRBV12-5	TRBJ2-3	CASGLGQSTDTQYF	TGTGCTAGTGGCTTGGGACAGAGCACAGATACGCAGTATTTT
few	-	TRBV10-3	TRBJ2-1	CAISEGDNEQFF	TGTGCCATCAGCGAAGGGGACAATGAGCAGTTCTTC
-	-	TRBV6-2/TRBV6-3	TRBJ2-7	CASSPTAELYEQYF	TGTGCCAGCAGCCCCACAGCGGAACTCTACGAGCAGTACTTC
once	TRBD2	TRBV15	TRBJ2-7	CATSREPAGVYEQYF	TGTGCCACCAGCAGAGAGCCAGCGGGAGTTTACGAGCAGTACTTC
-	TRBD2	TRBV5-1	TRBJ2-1	CASSPGTSGSLGQFF	TGCGCCAGCAGTCCAGGGACTAGCGGGAGCCTTGGGCAGTTCTTC